Listed below are T cell receptor beta chains from one sample, sequenced in a study of technical replicates of blood from several donors. Sequencing was performed with immunoSEQ multiplex PCR; in TCRdb, only in-frame clones are kept and a portion is missing. The sample holds tens of thousands of clones; roughly 91% are singletons and the top ten take around 0.37%. What was sequenced was T cells isolated from PBMCs. These receptor sequences come from a human donor in good health. Both conserved end residues are part of each CDR3. Each record gives: CDR3 length, D gene, V gene, CDR3 protein. A D gene is named only where the DNA matches it firmly.

>16|TRBD1|TRBV18
CASVPEYGTGAHEQYF
>14|TRBD2|TRBV5-4
CASSPGLAGGEQYF
>15|NA|TRBV6-5
CASSSTGGMNTEAFF
>15|TRBD1|TRBV5-6
CASSFWRTGPDTQYF
>15|TRBD1|TRBV11-2
CASSLDLEQGTEAFF
>15|TRBD2|TRBV9
CASSVRRDYTDTQYF
>14|NA|TRBV6-1
CASSEVILSYEQYF
>14|TRBD1|TRBV5-1
CASTRDRGGNEQFF
>12|NA|TRBV7-3
CASSSSTDTQYF
>15|NA|TRBV5-5
CASSAGGEGGEKLFF
>15|NA|TRBV5-1
CASSPDSVTTDTQYF
>10|TRBD1|TRBV10-3
CATKGAEQFF
>12|NA|TRBV29-1
CSVSGHRYEQYF
>14|NA|TRBV7-2
CASSSPESTDTQYF
>16|NA|TRBV6-5
CASSYSEGSPLYGYTF
>14|NA|TRBV6-1
CASREAPGNYGYTF
>13|TRBD2|TRBV7-3
CASSTDGGETQYF
>13|NA|TRBV6-5
CASSTGGGGGYTF
>15|TRBD1|TRBV7-2
CASSLIDRGWEKLFF
>15|NA|TRBV9
CASSVADSHRETQYF
>16|NA|TRBV14
CASSQLNTGGNYGYTF
>16|TRBD2|TRBV7-3
CASSGGLAGHTGELFF
>13|NA|TRBV11-2
CASSFFIDNEQFF
>17|TRBD2|TRBV5-1
CASSSMPRLAGENEQFF
>18|NA|TRBV4-1
CASSQKGLTVNSNQPQHF
>15|TRBD2|TRBV27
CASSFFPSGSYEQYF
>13|NA|TRBV5-1
CASSSGSYNEQFF
>19|TRBD1|TRBV4-1
CASSQDTTLEDRRIYEQYF
>15|TRBD1|TRBV19
CASSRHRGPLYEQYF
>16|NA|TRBV9
CASSVDRESSGNTIYF
>13|NA|TRBV6-5
CARGLYLVYEQYF
>13|TRBD1|TRBV7-6
CASSLNRGHEQYF
>14|TRBD2|TRBV2
CAIGRTGGAYEQYF